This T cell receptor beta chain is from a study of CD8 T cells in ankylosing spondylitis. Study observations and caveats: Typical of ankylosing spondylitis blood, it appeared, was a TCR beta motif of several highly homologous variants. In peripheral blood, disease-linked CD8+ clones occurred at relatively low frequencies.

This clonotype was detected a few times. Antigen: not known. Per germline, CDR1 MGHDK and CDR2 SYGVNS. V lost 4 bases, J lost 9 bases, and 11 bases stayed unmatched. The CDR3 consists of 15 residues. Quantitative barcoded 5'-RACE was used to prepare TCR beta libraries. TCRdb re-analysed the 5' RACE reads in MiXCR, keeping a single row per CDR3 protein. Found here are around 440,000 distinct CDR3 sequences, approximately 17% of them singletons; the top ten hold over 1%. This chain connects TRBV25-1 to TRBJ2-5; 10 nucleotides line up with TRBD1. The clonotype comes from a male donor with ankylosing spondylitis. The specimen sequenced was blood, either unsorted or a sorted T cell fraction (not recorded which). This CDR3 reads CASSAGTGVGKAQYF. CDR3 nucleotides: TGTGCCAGCAGTGCAGGGACAGGGGTAGGAAAGGCCCAGTACTTC.